This TCR beta chain was captured in a study of blood T cell repertoires in COVID-19. Study as a whole: From the United States, Italy and Spain came samples of acute and convalescent COVID-19. From T cells, B-cell-depleted T cells, or PBMCs came the material, which was cDNA or gDNA.

Generated by immunoSEQ multiplex PCR, the TCRdb table keeps only in-frame clones and is missing some. The sample lists some 200,000 clones, 80% to 85% seen once, with 3% to 3.5% in the top ten. This clone was detected only once. Material for sequencing was peripheral blood. The TCR originated in a woman aged 25 to 45 who had recovered from COVID-19.

The CDR3 protein is CASSFGSGLSTDTQYF. Written as DNA, the CDR3 is TGTGCCAGCAGTTTCGGGAGCGGACTTAGCACAGATACGCAGTATTTT. The chain employs TRBV27 and TRBJ2-3; a weak D match, TRBD2 (6 bases). Trimming removed 3 bases from V and 0 bases from J, with 13 bases in between. Germline V CDR1 and CDR2: MNHEY, SMNVEV (reference sequence). The CDR3 loop spans 16 amino acids.